These 16 T cell receptor beta chains were all obtained from the same sample, sequenced in a study of tumor-infiltrating lymphocytes in glioblastoma multiforme. TCRB libraries came from RNA via three nested multiplex PCR rounds. MiXCR, applied by TCRdb to the multiplex PCR reads, yields one record per CDR3 protein. The sample contains under 35,000 distinct CDR3 sequences, 60% to 65% of which appear only once. Sequenced sample: brain tumor tissue. These receptors came from a male donor with glioblastoma.

The gene calls are TRBV2 and TRBJ1-1, with a tentative D call TRBD1 (6 bases). CDR1 SNHLY and CDR2 FYNNEI come from the germline V gene. Trimming removed 9 bases from V and 1 base from J, with 12 bases in between. The CDR3 is made up of 13 amino acids. This CDR3 reads CARGLGGNTEAFF. The CDR3 DNA is TGTGCCAGGGGTTTAGGGGGGAACACTGAAGCTTTCTTT.

This clonotype appeared a few times. The chain recombines TRBV29-1 with TRBJ2-1; TRBD2 matches 7 bases. The CDR3 is 18 amino acids. V dropped 0 bases and J dropped 7; count of bases not matched to a gene: 18. Germline V gives CDR1 SQVTM, CDR2 ANQGSEA. The CDR3 spells CSVEDDWFWKREGNEQFF. The CDR3 DNA is TGCAGCGTTGAAGATGACTGGTTTTGGAAGAGGGAGGGGAATGAGCAGTTCTTC.

Regarding this clonotype: An end of the junction differs from the germline gene, which may be a read error. V is TRBV6-2 or TRBV6-3 and J is TRBJ1-5; D may be TRBD1 (6 bases). CDR1 and CDR2 from the germline V gene are MNHEY and SVGEGT. CDR3 length: 15 amino acids. CDR3 residues: CASKAGIGGYQPQHF. In DNA form, the CDR3 reads TGTGCCAGCAAAGCCGGGATAGGGGGTTATCAGCCACAGCATTTT.

The chain combines TRBV6-2 or TRBV6-3 with TRBJ2-1; D remains unclear. The CDR3 has 16 amino acids. Deletions cut 2 bases from V and 0 bases from J, with 11 bases between. Germline V gives CDR1 MNHEY, CDR2 SVGEGT. As DNA, the CDR3 is TGTGCCAGCAGTTACGAGGTAGTCCCCTCCTACAATGAGCAGTTCTTC. Amino acids: CASSYEVVPSYNEQFF.

By sample share, this clonotype is medium-sized. The V and J genes are TRBV14 and TRBJ2-5, with D possibly matching TRBD2 (5 bases). The CDR3 runs 14 residues. Trimming removed 0 bases from V and 7 bases from J, with 12 bases in between. Germline assignment: CDR1 SGHDN and CDR2 FVKESK. The CDR3 sequence is CASSQERTWGTQYF. CDR3 sequence (DNA): TGTGCCAGCAGCCAAGAACGGACTTGGGGGACCCAGTACTTC. Combining the CDR3 with reference TRBV14 and TRBJ2-5 gives the whole variable domain EAGVTQFPSHSVIEKGQTVTLRCDPISGHDNLYWYRRVMGKEIKFLLHFVKESKQDESGMPNNRFLAERTGGTYSTLKVQPAELEDSGVYFCASSQERTWGTQYFGPGTRLLVL.

This clonotype was counted a few times. The V gene is TRBV11-2, the J gene TRBJ2-7; D perhaps matches TRBD2 (6 bases). The V and J ends lost 1 base and 5 bases respectively, with 12 bases between them. CDR3 length equals 14 residues. Germline V lookup: CDR1 SGHAT, CDR2 FQNNGV. CDR3 DNA: TGTGCCAGCAGCTTAGGCGGGGATTGGCACGAGCAGTACTTC. As protein: CASSLGGDWHEQYF.

This clonotype was counted at least ten times. The V gene is TRBV5-6, the J gene TRBJ1-5; 12 nucleotides line up with TRBD1. Losses at the gene ends were 3 bases for V and 7 bases for J; bases not matched to a gene: 5. Germline lookup yields CDR1 SGHDT and CDR2 YYEEEE. The CDR3 runs 15 residues. The CDR3: CASSYGTGGGQPQHF. CDR3 nucleotides: TGTGCCAGCAGCTACGGGACAGGGGGCGGCCAGCCCCAGCATTTT.

This clonotype was seen more than once but under ten times. This rearrangement joins TRBV6-2 or TRBV6-3 to TRBJ2-1; tentatively, D is TRBD1 (5 bases). This CDR3 has 13 amino acids. Looked up from germline, CDR1 is MNHEY and CDR2 is SVGEGT. With 6 bases removed from V and 5 bases from J, the gap between germline ends came to 11 bases. The CDR3 bases are TGTGCCAGCAGGGACAAGAATAACAATGAGCAGTTCTTC. Translation gives CASRDKNNNEQFF.

Worth noting for this clonotype: The junction does not match germline at one end; this may be a read error. In nucleotides, the CDR3 is TGTGCCAGCAGCTCTTGGACTGGCGGGAGCTCCTACAATGAGCAGTTCTTT. Amino acids: CASSSWTGGSSYNEQFF. V gene TRBV11-2 combines with J gene TRBJ2-1; the match to TRBD2 covers 7 bases. Per germline, CDR1 SGHAT and CDR2 FQNNGV. CDR3 length equals 17 residues.

The chain joins TRBV4-2 to TRBJ2-4, with D possibly matching TRBD2 (5 bases). V lost 3 bases and J 5 bases, leaving 23 bases between the germline ends. Germline CDR1 and CDR2: LGHNA and YNFKEQ. The length of the CDR3 is 18 residues. The DNA for the CDR3 is TGTGCCAGCAGCCAGGGAGCGGTTGACGGGATTGCCGAAAACATTCAGTACTTC. Its translation is CASSQGAVDGIAENIQYF.

Regarding this clonotype: This may come from a read error, since a much larger clone is one base off. The chain links TRBV5-1 to TRBJ2-1; 8 nucleotides align to TRBD2. The CDR3 contains 15 residues. Germline CDR1 and CDR2: SGHRS and YFSETQ. V shed 4 bases and J 8 bases; nucleotides not matched to a gene: 11. The DNA for the CDR3 is TGCGCCAGCAGCATGGACGGGACTAGTCTGTATGAGCAGTTCTTC. Translation: CASSMDGTSLYEQFF.

Of note for this clonotype: A much larger clone lies a single base off, so this may be a read error. V gene TRBV7-9 combines with J gene TRBJ2-1; 11 bases are a match to TRBD2. Per the germline V gene, CDR1 is SEHNR and CDR2 is FQNEAQ (reference sequence). The CDR3 contains 15 residues. V shed 5 bases and J 8 bases; nucleotides not matched to a gene: 8. This CDR3 is CASSLRTSGYHEQFF. CDR3 coding DNA: TGTGCCAGCAGCCTTCGGACTAGCGGGTACCATGAGCAGTTCTTC.

Concerning this clonotype itself: One junction end disagrees with the germline gene, perhaps due to a read error. V gene TRBV4-1 combines with J gene TRBJ2-7; TRBD1 matches 12 bases. The CDR3 totals 16 residues. CDR1 and CDR2 from the germline V gene are MGHRA and YSYEKL. The CDR3 nucleotides are TGCGCCAACAGCCGAGGGGGGGGGACAGGGGGCGACGAGCAATACTTC. Translating gives CANSRGGGTGGDEQYF.

This clonotype was counted at least ten times. CDR3 sequence: CASRPTGTYNEKLFF. The CDR3, as DNA: TGCGCCAGCAGGCCTACCGGGACGTATAATGAAAAACTGTTTTTT. The chain has TRBV5-1 and TRBJ1-4; a possible D gene is TRBD1 (5 bases). The CDR3 is 15 amino acids. V lost 5 bases to trimming and J lost 4 bases, with 15 bases between them. The germline gives CDR1 SGHRS, CDR2 YFSETQ. Together with reference TRBV5-1 and TRBJ1-4, the CDR3 gives the full variable domain: KAGVTQTPRYLIKTRGQQVTLSCSPISGHRSVSWYQQTPGQGLQFLFEYFSETQRNKGNFPGRFSGRQFSNSRSEMNVSTLELGDSALYLCASRPTGTYNEKLFFGSGTQLSVL.

Regarding this clonotype: Without the conserved terminal phenylalanine or tryptophan, this CDR3 likely stems from a read error. The chain uses TRBV11-1 and TRBJ2-3; TRBD2 might be the D (6 bases). V lost 8 bases and J 4 bases, leaving 22 bases between the germline ends. CDR3 length equals 16 residues. Germline CDR1 reads SGHAT; CDR2 reads FQDESV (reference sequence). The CDR3 DNA reads TGTGCCAGCCTCCCTCCCCCCGGAGGGCCCTCAGATACGCAGTATTTG. Protein product: CASLPPPGGPSDTQYL.

This clonotype was counted many times. The chain couples TRBV7-9 to TRBJ1-1, with D tentatively TRBD1 (6 bases). Trimming cost V 1 base and J 6 bases, with 15 bases left between them. The CDR3 has 15 amino acids. From germline, CDR1 is SEHNR and CDR2 FQNEAQ (reference sequence). Here the CDR3 reads CASSLVQGVIAEAFF. The CDR3 bases are TGTGCCAGCAGCTTAGTACAGGGAGTAATCGCTGAAGCTTTCTTT. Full variable domain (outside the CDR3, taken from reference TRBV7-9 and TRBJ1-1): DTGVSQNPRHKITKRGQNVTFRCDPISEHNRLYWYRQTLGQGPEFLTYFQNEAQLEKSRLLSDRFSAERPKGSFSTLEIQRTEQGDSAMYLCASSLVQGVIAEAFFGQGTRLTVV.